The entry that follows covers one T cell receptor (beta chain) sequence. The record originates from a study of blood T cell repertoires in COVID-19. Turning to the study itself: Acute and convalescent COVID-19 samples came from the United States, Italy and Spain. From T cells, B-cell-depleted T cells, or PBMCs came the material, which was cDNA or gDNA.

This CDR3 is 15 amino acids long. V lost 4 bases and J 3 bases, leaving 13 bases between the germline ends. The germline V gene encodes CDR1 SGHKS and CDR2 YYEKEE (reference sequence). Study processing details: Reference gene primers were amplified, and this amplification served to estimate nucleated cell counts. The assay was immunoSEQ multiplex PCR, and TCRdb's table has in-frame clones only and misses some. For V, J and clone size, that table is used; D and trimming come from the DNA. Among about 60,000 clones listed, about four fifths were seen once. This chain connects TRBV5-5 to TRBJ1-4; a weak D match, TRBD1 (5 bases). The sequence came from a human donor in a cohort sampled during active COVID-19. Sequences were obtained from peripheral blood. This chain's CDR3 is CASSPQGMANEKLFF. The DNA for the CDR3 is TGTGCCAGCAGCCCTCAGGGTATGGCTAATGAAAAACTGTTTTTT.